Given below is one T cell receptor beta chain in context. Its antigen is undetermined. The data were taken from a study of radiotherapy plus CTLA-4 blockade in lung cancer. Study information: The study recorded objective responses in 15% to 20% of patients and disease control in about 30%. Study conclusions and caveats: Early clone dynamics of blood T cells, plus interferon-beta, reportedly predicted response best. Radiotherapy with ipilimumab was followed by blood expansion of tumor-derived clones.

Assay: immunoSEQ multiplex PCR; the TCRdb copy retains only in-frame clones and omits some. Seen here are about 77,000 clones, 70% to 80% observed once, and the top ten hold 9.5% to 10%. People whose metastatic non-small-cell lung cancer was chemo-refractory got focal radiation along with CTLA-4 blockade by ipilimumab. Sample: peripheral blood, taken from a patient treated with radiotherapy plus ipilimumab. The clonotype originates from a human donor with non-small cell lung cancer whose response to radiotherapy plus ipilimumab could not be evaluated.

CDR3 protein: CASSAQTGYNEKLFF. Written as DNA, the CDR3 is TGTGCCAGCAGCGCCCAGACAGGGTATAATGAAAAACTGTTTTTT. The chain is built from TRBV9 and TRBJ1-4; the match to TRBD1 covers 7 bases. The germline CDR1 and CDR2 sequences are SGDLS and YYNGEE. The junction had 6 bases not matched to a gene; V was cut back by 3 bases and J by 4 bases. CDR3 size: 15 residues.